The T cell receptor (beta chain) described here comes from a study of shared T cell receptors in the human thymus. TCRdb's copy holds only in-frame clones and misses some; the assay was immunoSEQ multiplex PCR. The sample lists about 660,000 clones; approximately 87% were seen once. Germline CDR1 reads MNHEY; CDR2 reads SMNVEV (reference sequence). Trimming took off 8 bases at V and 0 bases at J, with 5 bases between the two ends. The CDR3 runs to 11 residues. This same sample was also part of a study on human thymus T cells. That paper adds: The source of the thymus tissue was resections taken during corrective heart surgery. Thymic and blood repertoires seemed to show skewed V and J gene use. Related research found strongly overlapping thymic repertoires in unrelated individuals.

The chain links TRBV27 to TRBJ2-7; D not certain. What was sequenced was thymocytes. This clonotype was sampled from a boy under two years old with a congenital heart defect. The CDR3 spells CASPSSYEQYF. Here the CDR3 DNA reads TGTGCCAGCCCCTCCTCCTACGAGCAGTACTTC.